This TCR beta chain was retrieved from a study of blood T cell repertoires in COVID-19 (dated by TCRdb to about 2020). For context, the study as a whole: Collaborator samples came from the United States, Italy and Spain and covered acute and convalescent phases of COVID-19. A de-identified subject ID, COVID-19 status, age in years and sex were almost always included in the sample metadata. The material from the prospective study consisted of cDNA or gDNA derived from T cells, B-cell-depleted T cells, or PBMCs. Samples came from the ongoing ImmuneRACE study (first 160 participants) plus 1,254 subjects from 6 global collaborators. Where HLA class I and class II types were available, the types were taken from metadata supplied by the sample provider, not from assay-based typing. The dataset comprised deeply sampled blood TCRbeta repertoires from subjects exposed to, actively infected with, or recovered from COVID-19. A freely available public database, intended as a resource for researchers studying the immune response to SARS-CoV-2, is where the repertoires were released.

The collaborating institutions used their own protocols to collect whole blood in K2EDTA tubes. For TCRbeta analysis, collaborators shipped samples in one of three forms: frozen whole blood, isolated PBMCs, or DNA extracted from either of those sample types. From its cysteine to its phenylalanine, the CDR3 spans 15 amino acids. The retained sequence is limited to the CDR3, 45 bases, with the frame set at the first base. From a lookup of the germline V gene (reference sequence), CDR1 and CDR2 are SEHNR and FQNEAQ. Trimming leaves V shorter by 7 bases and J shorter by 6 bases, with the junction holding 10 bases beyond the gene matches. Results the study describes overall, beyond this receptor: The quantity of clinical and demographic metadata differed by source and by participant and was supplied without curation.

In regard to this clone: Its antigen remains undetermined. The sample holds no much larger clone one base away, and base qualities are not on file.

TCRbeta CDR3 regions were amplified from genomic DNA using the immunoSEQ Assay, a bias-controlled multiplex PCR. Per the authors' processing: The number of nucleated cells in each sample was estimated by amplification of reference gene primers within the assay. To quantify the absolute abundance of each unique TCRbeta CDR3 rearrangement, sequence reads were collapsed and filtered. For each sample, productive Simpson clonality was calculated as the square root of Simpson's diversity index over productive rearrangements. Sourced from immuneACCESS, this table was stored by TCRdb with only in-frame sequences that have V and J called. A share of the clones is absent; for the studies checked, an unresolved V gene accounts for under half, and the remainder has no known explanation. For V, J and clone size, that table is used; D and trimming come from the DNA. Counted in this sample were 200,000 to 250,000 clones; roughly 80% of them appeared once. Roughly 10% of the sample lies in the top ten.

The receptor comes from a woman of 80 years or more with acute or convalescent COVID-19. Sequenced input: peripheral blood. The sequence links TRBV7-9 to TRBJ2-1; TRBD2 aligns with 9 central bases. The DNA reads as follows: TGTGCCAGCACCTCCCTGCGGGGGGGATTCAATGAGCAGTTCTTC. This codes for CASTSLRGGFNEQFF.